The entry below gives a single TCR beta chain sequence along with its context. In germline, CDR1 is DFQATT, CDR2 SNEGSKA (reference sequence). CDR3 size: 14 residues. V shed 8 bases and J shed 1 base, with 17 bases lying between them. The library came from three nested PCR rounds adapted from ARM-PCR protocols. Each CDR3 protein is one row after TCRdb ran MiXCR on the multiplex PCR reads. The sample has fewer than 130,000 distinct CDR3 sequences, over 70% seen once. The sample originates from a study of tumor and adjacent non-tumor tissue in lung cancer. Study details: Around 4.2 million productive TCRbeta reads were obtained per sample on average.

This sample's RNA came from whole unsorted tissue. This sequence originates from a man between 65 and 79 years old with non-small cell lung cancer. This chain joins TRBV20-1 and TRBJ1-1; D is possibly TRBD1 (5 bases). The sequenced material came from lung tumor tissue. The CDR3: CSLRVGGGNTEAFF. The CDR3 DNA is TGCAGTCTTAGAGTTGGGGGGGGGAACACTGAAGCTTTCTTT.